This T cell receptor beta chain stems from a study of T cell responses to AZD1222 COVID-19 vaccine. Study-level results: The peak T cell response came first, and repertoires were sampled only after it. The donors showed a predominance of white British ancestry and of females, with possible underestimation of clonal diversity.

As to this clone: Its cognate antigen is unknown.

The CDR3 has 14 amino acids. Trimming cost V 0 bases and J 5 bases, with 7 bases left between them. The germline V gene encodes CDR1 LGHNA and CDR2 YNFKEQ. The assay was immunoSEQ multiplex PCR, and TCRdb's table has in-frame clones only and misses some. Seen here are about 180,000 clones, approximately 90% observed once, and the top ten hold around 4.5%. The sequence was obtained from an adult who received the MenACWY meningococcal vaccine as a control. The J gene is TRBJ2-2, the V gene TRBV4-2; no reliable D call. The sample in question was peripheral blood, obtained 28 days after the second dose of the MenACWY control vaccine. CDR3 loop: CASSQELRTGELFF. The CDR3 DNA is TGTGCCAGCAGCCAAGAATTAAGAACCGGGGAGCTGTTTTTT.